These 18 T cell receptor beta chains were all obtained from the same sample, sequenced in a study of T cells after yellow fever vaccination. Via MiXCR, TCRdb re-called the 5' RACE reads, giving one row per CDR3 protein. The sample has 300,000 or so distinct CDR3 sequences, approximately 8% seen once. The sequences come from PBMCs, collected around 45 days after the first yellow fever vaccination. All receptors come from a man younger than 35 who received the YFV17D yellow fever vaccine.

This chain links TRBV6-1 with TRBJ2-5; 7 bases match TRBD1. This CDR3 has 14 residues. Germline CDR1 is MNHNS and CDR2 is SASEGT. After removal of 11 bases from V and 1 base from J, the junction contained 10 bases not matched to a gene. DNA of the CDR3: TGTGCCGTGAACAGGGGACGTCCCCAAGAGACCCAGTACTTC. Amino acid sequence: CAVNRGRPQETQYF.

This clonotype was detected a few times. The V gene is TRBV4-1, the J gene TRBJ1-6, with a tentative D call TRBD1 (6 bases). V was trimmed by 3 bases and J by 6 bases, leaving 18 bases between them. The CDR3 sequence is 17 residues long. The V gene's germline CDR1 is MGHRA and CDR2 YSYEKL. CDR3 residues: CASSHHRAREINSPLHF. The CDR3 DNA is TGCGCCAGCAGCCACCACAGGGCCCGAGAGATTAATTCACCCCTCCACTTT.

This clonotype occurred a few times. The rearrangement links TRBV5-1 to TRBJ2-1, with TRBD2 matching over 12 bases. Trimming took 5 bases from V and 7 from J; bases not matched to a gene: 10. Germline V lookup: CDR1 SGHRS, CDR2 YFSETQ. The CDR3 runs 16 residues. CDR3 in amino acids: CASSFGALAGGNEQFF. As DNA, the CDR3 is TGCGCCAGCAGTTTTGGGGCGCTAGCGGGGGGGAATGAGCAGTTCTTC.

As DNA, the CDR3 is TGTGCCAGCAGCTCCGGGACAGGGGGCATCAATGAGCAGTTCTTC. Encoded protein: CASSSGTGGINEQFF. The chain links TRBV28 to TRBJ2-1, with 12 bases that match TRBD1. With 6 bases clipped from V and 6 bases from J, the junction kept 6 bases outside the gene matches. Germline V CDR1 and CDR2: MDHEN, SYDVKM. The CDR3 runs 15 residues.

This clonotype was seen a few times. The chain recombines TRBV5-1 with TRBJ2-2, with no clear D. V was trimmed by 4 bases and J by 0 bases, leaving 10 bases between them. This CDR3 has 15 residues. CDR1 is SGHRS and CDR2 is YFSETQ in the germline V gene. CDR3 amino acids: CASSPPTANTGELFF. In nucleotides, the CDR3 is TGCGCCAGCAGCCCTCCTACGGCGAACACCGGGGAGCTGTTTTTT.

The chain uses TRBV7-3 and TRBJ2-1, with D possibly being TRBD2 (5 bases). The CDR3 has 15 amino acids. Germline CDR1 is SGHTA and CDR2 is FQGTGA. The V end lost 4 bases, the J end lost 9 bases, and 19 bases lay between the germline ends. CDR3: CASSSTGRSRAEQFF. CDR3 in DNA: TGTGCCAGCAGCTCGACGGGGAGAAGCCGTGCTGAGCAGTTCTTC.

This clonotype was picked up a small number of times. The chain is built from TRBV10-2 and TRBJ2-5; D might be TRBD1 or TRBD2, each matching 6 bases. There are 12 residues in the CDR3. V gave up 7 bases and J gave up 4 bases, with 10 bases separating them. Germline assignment: CDR1 WSHSY and CDR2 SAAADI. CDR3 sequence: CASTEGGETQYF. As DNA, the CDR3 is TGCGCCAGCACGGAGGGGGGAGAGACCCAGTACTTC.

This clonotype was observed a few times. CDR3 sequence reads: CASSLGRTGPSEQYV. As DNA, the CDR3 is TGCGCCAGCAGCTTGGGAAGGACAGGGCCTTCCGAGCAGTACGTC. The gene calls are TRBV5-1 and TRBJ2-7, with 8 nucleotides matching TRBD1. Germline values: CDR1 SGHRS, CDR2 YFSETQ. Trimming at V came to 0 bases and at J to 6 bases, leaving 8 bases not matched to a gene. The CDR3 is made up of 15 amino acids.

This chain uses TRBV7-6 with TRBJ1-1; D gene uncertain. The V gene lost 2 bases and the J gene lost 6 bases, with 7 bases spanning the gap. CDR1 SGHVS and CDR2 FNYEAQ come from the germline V gene. The CDR3 is made up of 12 amino acids. In DNA, the CDR3 is TGTGCCAGCAGCTTAAGGGTACCTGAAGCTTTCTTT. Its translation: CASSLRVPEAFF.

The V gene is TRBV5-1, the J gene TRBJ1-1; no firm D call. Trimming stripped 0 bases from V and 5 bases from J, with 8 bases between. The V gene's germline CDR1 is SGHRS and CDR2 YFSETQ. The CDR3 extends over 13 amino acids. CDR3 loop: CASSLVPGTEAFF. The CDR3 DNA reads as TGCGCCAGCAGCTTGGTCCCGGGGACTGAAGCTTTCTTT.

This sequence joins TRBV7-2 and TRBJ1-5; TRBD1 matches 7 bases. This CDR3 has 13 residues. Germline-derived CDR1 and CDR2 are SGHTA and FQGNSA. V lost 5 bases, J lost 7 bases, and 5 bases stayed unmatched. The DNA for the CDR3 is TGTGCCAGCAGCGAACAACAGGGGCAGCCCCAGCATTTT. As protein: CASSEQQGQPQHF.

The chain employs TRBV20-1 and TRBJ2-7; possibly TRBD2 for D (5 bases). This CDR3 contains 15 residues. Trimming shortened V by 0 bases and J by 0 bases, and 12 bases separated the two germline ends. CDR1 DFQATT and CDR2 SNEGSKA come from the germline V gene (reference sequence). The chain's CDR3 is CSARDPRTSSYEQYF. The CDR3 DNA sequence: TGCAGTGCTAGAGATCCGCGAACTAGCTCCTACGAGCAGTACTTC.

In this sample, this clonotype turned up a few times. The chain links TRBV20-1 to TRBJ2-1; possibly TRBD1 for D (5 bases). Trimming removed 0 bases at V and 0 bases at J, with 12 bases between. This CDR3 is 16 amino acids long. Germline V gene sequence: CDR1 DFQATT, CDR2 SNEGSKA (reference sequence). The CDR3 bases are TGCAGTGCTAGAGATGTTGGCAGGGCCTCCTACAATGAGCAGTTCTTC. Its translation is CSARDVGRASYNEQFF.

This clonotype turned up a few times. V gene TRBV13 combines with J gene TRBJ1-4; unclear D gene. The germline V and J ends were trimmed by 8 bases and 0 bases, with 10 bases remaining between them. Looked up from germline, CDR1 is PRHDT and CDR2 is FYEKMQ (reference sequence). This CDR3 is 14 amino acids long. The CDR3 bases are TGTGCCAGCCGGCCAGAGGCAACTAATGAAAAACTGTTTTTT. Protein product: CASRPEATNEKLFF.

This clonotype was recorded a few times. The CDR3 loop reads CASSLLGRAFF. The CDR3, as DNA: TGTGCCAGCAGTTTATTGGGCCGAGCTTTCTTT. The chain combines TRBV28 with TRBJ1-1, with D unclear. V lost 1 base and J lost 10, with 7 bases in between. Per germline, CDR1 MDHEN and CDR2 SYDVKM. This CDR3 has 11 amino acids.

This rearrangement joins TRBV5-6 to TRBJ1-2; 11 positions match TRBD1. V shed 2 bases, J shed 4 bases, and the junction held 7 bases outside the gene matches. The CDR3 is 16 amino acids. Germline loops: CDR1 SGHDT, CDR2 YYEEEE. The CDR3 spells CASSFGTGGVRYGYTF. CDR3 in DNA: TGTGCCAGCAGCTTCGGGACAGGGGGGGTTCGCTATGGCTACACCTTC.

This clonotype showed up just a few times. The chain employs TRBV23-1 and TRBJ2-7; D not certain. TRBV23-1 is given ORF status, its function remaining uncertain. The V gene lost 6 bases and the J gene lost 9 bases, with 12 bases spanning the gap. The CDR3 has 11 amino acids. CDR3 DNA: TGCGCCAGCAGACCCCTCCTCCTGCAGTACTTC. Translating gives CASRPLLLQYF.

This clonotype was found a few times. This sequence joins TRBV12-3 or TRBV12-4 and TRBJ2-2, with a weak D call TRBD1 (5 bases). The V end was cut by 3 bases, the J end by 2 bases, with 10 bases between. There are 15 residues in the CDR3. The CDR3 here is CASSLGGQNTGELFF. CDR3 sequence (DNA): TGTGCCAGCAGTTTGGGCGGACAAAACACCGGGGAGCTGTTTTTT.